Below are 20 T cell receptor beta chains sequenced from a single sample in a study of blood T cell repertoires in COVID-19. The protocol was immunoSEQ multiplex PCR, while the TCRdb copy is restricted to in-frame clones and leaves out a portion. The profile shows a few hundred thousand clones, around nine tenths of them singletons. The material sequenced was peripheral blood. These TCRs come from a woman aged 55-70 years with acute or convalescent COVID-19.

This clone has just a few counts. V is TRBV6-1 and J is TRBJ1-5; D may be TRBD1 (5 bases). V lost 0 bases to trimming and J lost 7 bases, with 13 bases between them. Germline V CDR1 and CDR2: MNHNS, SASEGT. The CDR3 covers 15 residues. Written as DNA, the CDR3 is TGTGCCAGCAGTGAAGCTGGGGGGGATCACCAGCCCCAGCATTTT. It codes for CASSEAGGDHQPQHF.

The genes are TRBV5-4 and TRBJ2-1; TRBD1 matches at 8 bases. There are 15 residues in the CDR3. Per germline, CDR1 SGHNT and CDR2 YYREEE (reference sequence). Trimming took 4 bases from V and 8 from J; bases not matched to a gene: 11. The CDR3 DNA reads as TGTGCCAGCAGCCAGACAGGGGATGGGGTCTATGAGCAGTTCTTC. It translates to CASSQTGDGVYEQFF.

The chain carries TRBV2 and TRBJ2-3, with 12 bases fitting TRBD2. The germline CDR1 and CDR2 sequences are SNHLY and FYNNEI. After removal of 5 bases from V and 6 bases from J, the junction contained 6 bases not matched to a gene. The CDR3 runs 15 residues. The DNA of the CDR3 is TGTGCCAGCAGTCTCCTAGCGGGGGGGCGGGATACGCAGTATTTT. Amino acid sequence: CASSLLAGGRDTQYF.

This clone has just one count. This rearrangement joins TRBV9 to TRBJ2-2; 7 bases line up with TRBD1. Trimming cost V 4 bases and J 0 bases; bases outside gene matches: 3. The CDR3 length is 15 residues. The germline CDR1 and CDR2 sequences are SGDLS and YYNGEE. The CDR3 DNA follows: TGTGCCAGCAGCCCCGGGACAGCGAACACCGGGGAGCTGTTTTTT. Its protein is CASSPGTANTGELFF.

The CDR3 bases are TGTGCCTGGAGTGTCCTGACTAGCATCAATGAGCAGTTCTTC. Amino acids: CAWSVLTSINEQFF. This chain connects TRBV30 to TRBJ2-1; TRBD2 matches at 7 bases. Looked up from germline, CDR1 is GTSNPN and CDR2 is SVGIG (reference sequence). The CDR3 has 14 amino acids. V lost 0 bases to trimming and J lost 6 bases; unmatched junction nucleotides: 5.

The rearrangement uses TRBV4-1 and TRBJ1-2; TRBD1 aligns across 8 bases. Germline trimming cut 7 bases from V and 8 bases from J; bases unmatched to any gene: 12. Germline-derived CDR1 and CDR2 are MGHRA and YSYEKL. The CDR3 totals 14 residues. CDR3 sequence: CASTPKQGAGGYTF. The CDR3 coding sequence is TGCGCCAGCACCCCTAAGCAGGGGGCTGGCGGCTACACCTTC.

The gene calls are TRBV12-5 and TRBJ2-3, with 10 bases aligning to TRBD2. V lost 7 bases and J lost 4; bases outside the gene matches: 5. Germline CDR1 reads LGHNT; CDR2 reads FRNRAP. The CDR3 covers 14 residues. The CDR3 DNA follows: TGTGCTAGTGCCCTTAGCGGGAGGTCAGATACGCAGTATTTT. Protein sequence: CASALSGRSDTQYF.

The gene calls are TRBV24-1 and TRBJ2-5, with 9 positions matching TRBD1. Per germline, CDR1 KGHDR and CDR2 SFDVKD. The CDR3 extends over 16 amino acids. J gave up 5 bases and V 3 bases, and 9 bases lay outside the gene matches. In DNA, the CDR3 is TGTGCCACCAGTGATACTACCGGGACAGGGCAGGAGACCCAGTACTTC. Its protein product is CATSDTTGTGQETQYF.

The chain combines TRBV6-6 with TRBJ1-1; TRBD1 matches at 7 bases. There are 14 residues in the CDR3. Trimming at V came to 4 bases and at J to 6 bases, leaving 8 bases not matched to a gene. CDR1 MNHNY and CDR2 SVGAGI come from the germline V gene (reference sequence). The CDR3 is CASSFTGAAAEAFF. The CDR3 nucleotides read TGTGCCAGCAGTTTTACAGGGGCTGCGGCTGAAGCTTTCTTT.

V usage is TRBV6-2 or TRBV6-3 and J usage is TRBJ2-5, with D maybe TRBD2 (5 bases). The ends were cut back, 5 bases at V and 5 bases at J, with 6 bases in the middle. CDR1 is MNHEY, CDR2 SVGEGT, per germline. The CDR3 has 11 amino acids. The CDR3 region is CASSRTETQYF. For the CDR3, the DNA is TGTGCCAGCAGTAGGACTGAGACCCAGTACTTC.

The chain combines TRBV5-6 with TRBJ2-7, with D uncertain. V was clipped by 0 bases and J by 1 base, with 14 bases between them. CDR1 and CDR2 (germline): SGHDT, YYEEEE. CDR3 length equals 16 residues. CDR3 amino acids: CASSLADRAFSYEQYF. The CDR3 DNA follows: TGTGCCAGCAGCTTGGCCGATCGCGCATTTTCCTACGAGCAGTACTTC.

This clone was seen only a few times. The V and J genes are TRBV4-1 and TRBJ2-7; TRBD1 agrees at 8 bases. CDR1 is MGHRA, CDR2 YSYEKL, per germline. J lost 4 bases, V lost 7 bases, and 9 bases had no gene match. The CDR3 spans 14 residues. The CDR3 is CASKNGQGSYEQYF. DNA of the CDR3: TGCGCCAGCAAAAACGGACAGGGAAGTTACGAGCAGTACTTC.

This clone was detected only once. The rearrangement links TRBV19 to TRBJ2-5; 10 nucleotides line up with TRBD1. From germline, CDR1 is LNHDA and CDR2 SQIVND (reference sequence). The CDR3 contains 18 residues. Unmatched junction bases numbered 15, after V lost 3 bases and J lost 5 bases. Written as DNA, the CDR3 is TGTGCCAGTAGTATCCTAAGCTTGGGGACAGGGGCTTCGGAGACCCAGTACTTC. Translating it yields CASSILSLGTGASETQYF.

This rearrangement joins TRBV3-1 (or the pseudogene TRBV3-2) to TRBJ1-5; the D is unclear. The CDR3 runs 15 residues. Germline V lookup: CDR1 LGHDT, CDR2 YNNKEL (reference sequence). Between the trimmed V and J ends, which lost 4 bases and 6 bases, there was a span of 16 bases. CDR3 nucleotide sequence: TGTGCCAGCAGCCCCCGGGAGACAAGAGCTCAGCCCCAGCATTTT. Its protein is CASSPRETRAQPQHF.

The chain has TRBV6-5 and TRBJ1-4; no firm D call. Germline V gives CDR1 MNHEY, CDR2 SVGAGI. V was trimmed by 4 bases and J by 0 bases, leaving 9 bases between them. The CDR3 is 15 amino acids. DNA for the CDR3: TGTGCCAGCAGTTTAACCGGGACAACTAATGAAAAACTGTTTTTT. This gives the protein CASSLTGTTNEKLFF.

The chain carries TRBV7-3 and TRBJ2-1, with TRBD1 as a possible D gene (5 bases). The CDR3 covers 15 residues. The germline V gene has CDR1 SGHTA and CDR2 FQGTGA. V was cut by 0 bases and J by 7 bases, with 13 bases left in between. The CDR3 protein is CASSLTSAGNNEQFF. DNA of the CDR3: TGTGCCAGCAGCTTAACTTCCGCAGGGAATAATGAGCAGTTCTTC. Filled out from reference TRBV7-3 and TRBJ2-1, the complete variable domain reads GAGVSQTPSNKVTEKGKYVELRCDPISGHTALYWYRQSLGQGPEFLIYFQGTGAADDSGLPNDRFFAVRPEGSVSTLKIQRTERGDSAVYLCASSLTSAGNNEQFFGPGTRLTVL.

The chain is built from TRBV30 and TRBJ2-5, with D perhaps matching TRBD1 (6 bases). CDR1 GTSNPN and CDR2 SVGIG come from the germline V gene (reference sequence). This CDR3 is 12 amino acids long. V lost 2 bases and J lost 4, with 8 bases in between. CDR3 sequence: CAWSRQVETQYF. The CDR3 DNA reads as TGTGCCTGGAGTAGACAGGTAGAGACCCAGTACTTC.

V is TRBV5-1 and J is TRBJ2-1, with 9 nucleotides matching TRBD2. Germline V lookup: CDR1 SGHRS, CDR2 YFSETQ. After removal of 0 bases from V and 7 bases from J, the junction contained 5 bases not matched to a gene. The CDR3 is 15 amino acids. This chain's CDR3 is CASSLGAGGGNEQFF. The DNA for the CDR3 is TGCGCCAGCAGCTTGGGTGCGGGAGGGGGGAATGAGCAGTTCTTC.

In its sample, this clone was seen once. The chain is built from TRBV28 and TRBJ1-5, with D unresolved. Germline V gene data show CDR1 as MDHEN and CDR2 as SYDVKM. This CDR3 is 14 amino acids long. V was pared by 6 bases and J by 0 bases, with 9 bases between. In DNA, the CDR3 is TGTGCCAGCAGACCGGTTGTTAGCAATCAGCCCCAGCATTTT. Its protein is CASRPVVSNQPQHF.

The chain carries TRBV7-6 and TRBJ1-3; D may be TRBD1 (5 bases). The CDR3 is 16 amino acids. Deletions cut 5 bases from V and 2 bases from J, with 16 bases between. The germline CDR1 and CDR2 sequences are SGHVS and FNYEAQ. CDR3 sequence reads: CASSLTTTVTGNTIYF. CDR3 nucleotide sequence: TGTGCCAGCAGCCTAACCACGACAGTGACTGGAAACACCATATATTTT. The complete variable domain, with remaining parts taken from reference TRBV7-6 and TRBJ1-3, reads GAGVSQSPRYKVTKRGQDVALRCDPISGHVSLYWYRQALGQGPEFLTYFNYEAQQDKSGLPNDRFSAERPEGSISTLTIQRTEQRDSAMYRCASSLTTTVTGNTIYFGEGSWLTVV.